These T cell receptor beta chains were read from a single sample in a study of T cell responses to AZD1222 COVID-19 vaccine. Assay: immunoSEQ multiplex PCR; the TCRdb copy retains only in-frame clones and omits some. The sample records under 100,000 clones, approximately 90% being singletons. Sequenced material: peripheral blood, taken on day 0 of AZD1222 vaccination. The receptors here all came from an adult in good health. CDR3s include the opening cysteine and the closing phenylalanine or tryptophan. D genes are given only for firm matches. Expanded clones get a size class; other rows say once, few or many, or leave the size out.

NA	NA	TRBJ2-5	TRBV18	CASSRSETQYF	TGTGCCAGCTCCCGATCGGAGACCCAGTACTTC
NA	NA	TRBJ1-1	TRBV11-1	CASSRNSEAFF	TGTGCCAGCAGCCGAAACAGTGAAGCTTTCTTT
TRBD1	few	TRBJ1-5	TRBV7-9	CASSQTGNQPQHF	TGTGCCAGCAGCCAGACAGGGAATCAGCCCCAGCATTTT
NA	once	TRBJ2-4	TRBV9	CASSVSGENIQYF	TGTGCCAGCAGCGTGAGTGGCGAAAACATTCAGTACTTC
TRBD1	NA	TRBJ1-2	TRBV6-6	CASSRQGARENGYTF	TGTGCCAGCAGTAGACAGGGGGCGCGGGAAAATGGCTACACCTTC
NA	NA	TRBJ2-5	TRBV5-5	CASSPQGQETQYF	TGTGCCAGCAGCCCGCAGGGTCAAGAGACCCAGTACTTC
NA	once	TRBJ2-7	TRBV10-1	CASSESGRDEQYF	TGCGCCAGCAGTGAGTCTGGAAGGGACGAGCAGTACTTC
NA	NA	TRBJ1-6	TRBV7-9	CASSLVGGVTPLHF	TGTGCCAGCAGCTTAGTTGGAGGGGTGACCCCCCTCCACTTT
NA	NA	TRBJ1-3	TRBV11-3	CASAIGDPGNTIYF	TGTGCCAGCGCCATCGGGGACCCTGGAAACACCATATATTTT
TRBD2	NA	TRBJ2-1	TRBV11-3	CASSLESGLAGVGEQFF	TGTGCCAGCAGCTTAGAATCGGGACTAGCGGGGGTTGGTGAGCAGTTCTTC
NA	NA	TRBJ1-1	TRBV3-1/TRBV3-2	CASSRAVMNTEAFF	TGTGCCAGCAGCCGTGCAGTCATGAACACTGAAGCTTTCTTT
NA	NA	TRBJ1-3	TRBV6-1	CASSDQGTVSGNTIYF	TGTGCCAGCAGTGATCAGGGGACGGTTTCTGGAAACACCATATATTTT
NA	NA	TRBJ1-6	TRBV6-2/TRBV6-3	CASSSTELHNSPLHF	TGTGCCAGCAGTTCTACCGAGCTCCATAATTCACCCCTCCACTTT
NA	once	TRBJ1-4	TRBV7-8	CASSPPGVANEKLFF	TGTGCCAGCAGCCCCCCCGGGGTCGCTAATGAAAAACTGTTTTTT
NA	NA	TRBJ1-4	TRBV28	CASSSGGATNEKLFF	TGTGCCAGCAGTTCGGGGGGTGCAACTAATGAAAAACTGTTTTTT
NA	NA	TRBJ1-1	TRBV7-8	CASSSQRVRATEAFF	TGTGCCAGCAGCTCCCAGCGGGTGCGGGCCACTGAAGCTTTCTTT
TRBD2	NA	TRBJ2-5	TRBV11-2	CASSLTSGQETQYF	TGTGCCAGCAGCTTAACTAGCGGGCAAGAGACCCAGTACTTC
TRBD1	NA	TRBJ1-2	TRBV4-3	CASSQTRGTLYYGYTF	TGCGCCAGCAGCCAGACCAGGGGGACCCTATACTATGGCTACACCTTC
NA	NA	TRBJ1-4	TRBV3-1/TRBV3-2	CASSQPDGKGEKLFF	TGTGCCAGCAGCCAACCTGACGGAAAAGGAGAAAAACTGTTTTTT
TRBD2	NA	TRBJ2-3	TRBV10-3	CAAGTSGPDTQYF	TGTGCCGCCGGGACTAGCGGGCCAGATACGCAGTATTTT
NA	NA	TRBJ2-7	TRBV11-3	CASRGGLGEQYF	TGTGCCAGCAGAGGGGGTCTAGGCGAGCAGTACTTC
NA	NA	TRBJ1-2	TRBV29-1	CSVVHQYGYTF	TGCAGCGTTGTCCACCAGTATGGCTACACCTTC
NA	once	TRBJ2-7	TRBV11-1	CASSPRLPYEQYF	TGTGCCAGCAGCCCGCGTTTACCTTACGAGCAGTACTTC
NA	NA	TRBJ2-1	TRBV5-1	CASSLAGVEQFF	TGCGCCAGCAGCTTGGCCGGCGTAGAGCAGTTCTTC
NA	NA	TRBJ2-4	TRBV25-1	CASSDRGSGKNIQYF	TGTGCCAGCAGTGATAGGGGCAGCGGAAAAAACATTCAGTACTTC
TRBD1	NA	TRBJ1-4	TRBV28	CASTPFMGTGIWTNEKLFF	TGTGCCAGCACCCCCTTTATGGGGACAGGGATCTGGACTAATGAAAAACTGTTTTTT
TRBD2	NA	TRBJ2-3	TRBV7-6	CASRGLAGGTDTQYF	TGTGCCAGCAGGGGGCTCGCGGGGGGCACAGATACGCAGTATTTT
NA	NA	TRBJ1-1	TRBV30	CAWLPGAVEAFF	TGTGCCTGGCTCCCAGGGGCGGTTGAAGCTTTCTTT
TRBD1	NA	TRBJ1-4	TRBV27	CASSRQGTNEKLFF	TGTGCCAGCAGCCGACAGGGAACTAATGAAAAACTGTTTTTT
TRBD1	NA	TRBJ2-2	TRBV19	CASRGTANTGELFF	TGTGCCAGTAGGGGGACAGCGAACACCGGGGAGCTGTTTTTT
NA	few	TRBJ1-1	TRBV2	CASSWDGNTEAFF	TGTGCCAGCAGTTGGGACGGGAACACTGAAGCTTTCTTT
TRBD2	NA	TRBJ2-1	TRBV12-3/TRBV12-4	CASRRGGADEQFF	TGTGCCAGCAGGCGGGGGGGAGCGGATGAGCAGTTCTTC
NA	NA	TRBJ1-3	TRBV11-1	CASSPGRASRNTIYF	TGTGCCAGCAGCCCAGGCAGGGCGTCGAGAAACACCATATATTTT
TRBD1	NA	TRBJ1-6	TRBV5-5	CASSPPGTGGSPLHF	TGTGCCAGCAGCCCGCCCGGGACAGGAGGTTCACCCCTCCACTTT
NA	NA	TRBJ1-1	TRBV7-8	CASSQTGVTEAFF	TGTGCCAGCAGCCAGACGGGAGTGACTGAAGCTTTCTTT
NA	NA	TRBJ1-6	TRBV6-2/TRBV6-3	CASSYPFNSPLHF	TGTGCCAGCAGTTATCCGTTTAATTCACCCCTCCACTTT
NA	once	TRBJ2-5	TRBV7-9	CASSFSQGETQYF	TGTGCCAGCAGCTTTTCACAGGGTGAGACCCAGTACTTC
NA	NA	TRBJ2-7	TRBV7-9	CASSLEGGISYEQYF	TGTGCCAGTTCTCTAGAGGGGGGTATTTCCTACGAGCAGTACTTC
NA	NA	TRBJ1-5	TRBV28	CASSPGFEEPQHF	TGTGCCAGCAGCCCTGGGTTTGAGGAGCCCCAGCATTTT
NA	NA	TRBJ2-2	TRBV30	CAWSPSRFGHTGELFF	TGTGCCTGGAGTCCCTCCCGGTTTGGACACACCGGGGAGCTGTTTTTT
NA	NA	TRBJ1-2	TRBV30	CAWRGVDQGKYGYTF	TGTGCCTGGAGGGGGGTAGACCAGGGCAAGTATGGCTACACCTTC
NA	NA	TRBJ2-1	TRBV7-9	CASSLPSFF	TGTGCCAGCAGCTTACCCTCGTTCTTC
TRBD2	NA	TRBJ2-5	TRBV18	CASLRGLQETQYF	TGTGCCAGCTTACGGGGACTACAAGAGACCCAGTACTTC
NA	NA	TRBJ2-7	TRBV10-2	CASSWGTHDEQYF	TGCGCCAGCAGTTGGGGCACCCACGACGAGCAGTACTTC
NA	NA	TRBJ1-6	TRBV7-8	CASSHIGGTPSSPLHF	TGTGCCAGCAGCCATATCGGGGGGACCCCTTCCTCACCCCTCCACTTT
NA	NA	TRBJ1-1	TRBV29-1	CSVDEGTFMNTEAFF	TGCAGCGTTGACGAAGGGACGTTTATGAACACTGAAGCTTTCTTT
NA	NA	TRBJ1-5	TRBV6-6	CASSPHALGTFHNQPRHF	TGTGCCAGCAGTCCACACGCGTTAGGGACCTTTCACAATCAGCCCCGGCATTTT
NA	NA	TRBJ2-2	TRBV27	CASSSPVRPGELFF	TGTGCCAGCAGTTCCCCCGTCCGACCCGGGGAGCTGTTTTTT
NA	NA	TRBJ2-5	TRBV9	CASSVGAAIKGTQYF	TGTGCCAGCAGCGTGGGAGCGGCGATTAAGGGGACCCAGTACTTC
TRBD1	NA	TRBJ1-2	TRBV30	CAWTPDRVEGYTF	TGTGCCTGGACCCCCGACAGGGTAGAGGGCTACACCTTC
NA	NA	TRBJ1-5	TRBV5-1	CASSLIGDSNQPQHF	TGCGCCAGCAGCTTGATCGGTGATAGCAATCAGCCCCAGCATTTT
NA	NA	TRBJ2-7	TRBV6-5	CASSYSAASYEQYF	TGTGCCAGCAGTTACTCGGCAGCTTCCTACGAGCAGTACTTC
NA	NA	TRBJ2-2	TRBV11-2	CASSLAGFTGELFF	TGTGCCAGCAGCTTAGCTGGATTCACCGGGGAGCTGTTTTTT
NA	NA	TRBJ2-5	TRBV7-2	CASSTEGGRKTQYF	TGTGCCAGCAGTACTGAAGGAGGGAGGAAGACCCAGTACTTC
NA	medium-sized	TRBJ1-2	TRBV7-6	CASSLHHRLNYGYTF	TGTGCCAGCAGCTTACATCACCGTCTTAACTATGGCTACACCTTC